The 5 T cell receptor beta chains listed next were all sequenced from one sample in a study of long-term antiretroviral therapy in people with HIV (dated by TCRdb to 2022 to 2024). The immunoSEQ hsTCRB v3.0 assay was used at survey level resolution to sequence the TRB variable region. As stored in TCRdb, this immuneACCESS dataset retains in-frame rearrangements with V and J assigned. A fraction of the clones does not appear; measured against another copy, unresolved V genes explain less than half of the discrepancy, and the remainder lacks a known reason. The sample table holds about 22,000 clones, of which 85% to 90% were seen once. 6% to 8.5% of the sample goes to the ten largest clones. This sample comprised unsorted PBMCs, obtained 1.8 years before starting antiretroviral therapy. Source of these receptors: a young woman with HIV.

The J gene is TRBJ1-3, the V gene TRBV4-2, with 9 bases matching TRBD1. CDR1 and CDR2 from the germline V gene are LGHNA and YNFKEQ. V trimming: 3 bases; J trimming: 4 bases; junction bases outside the gene matches: 10. The CDR3 sequence is 17 residues long. CDR3 protein: CASSHLGQGLGGNTIYF. The CDR3 nucleotides are TGTGCCAGCAGCCACCTGGGACAGGGTTTGGGCGGAAACACCATATATTTT.

The chain joins TRBV6-6 to TRBJ2-5, with 7 nucleotides matching TRBD2. V dropped 5 bases and J dropped 1; count of bases not matched to a gene: 4. The germline V gene has CDR1 MNHNY and CDR2 SVGAGI (reference sequence). CDR3 length equals 14 residues. The CDR3 coding sequence is TGTGCCAGCAGTCCGGGGAGGGCCCAAGAGACCCAGTACTTC. It specifies CASSPGRAQETQYF.

The chain couples TRBV30 to TRBJ2-1, with 14 bases that match TRBD2. J was trimmed by 1 base and V by 3 bases; bases with no gene match: 17. CDR3 length equals 21 residues. CDR1 and CDR2 (germline): GTSNPN, SVGIG (reference sequence). The CDR3 protein is CAWSSIPGTSGGRRSYNEQFF. The CDR3 region has the DNA TGTGCCTGGAGCTCTATACCTGGGACTAGCGGGGGCAGGAGGTCCTACAATGAGCAGTTCTTC.

The V call is TRBV11-2, the J call TRBJ2-1, with a tentative D call TRBD2 (7 bases). V lost 8 bases, J lost 4 bases, and 18 bases lay in between. Germline V lookup: CDR1 SGHAT, CDR2 FQNNGV. The CDR3 runs 15 residues. In nucleotides, the CDR3 is TGTGCCAGCTGTGCGGGGGCCCTACCGTACAATGAGCAGTTCTTC. This translates into CASCAGALPYNEQFF.

This rearrangement joins TRBV4-1 to TRBJ2-2, with D perhaps TRBD1 (5 bases). Germline CDR1 is MGHRA and CDR2 is YSYEKL. The CDR3 covers 18 residues. V was shortened by 0 bases and J by 0 bases, with 14 bases between the two germline ends. The CDR3 loop reads CASSQDYYETANTGELFF. CDR3 nucleotide sequence: TGCGCCAGCAGCCAAGATTATTACGAGACAGCGAACACCGGGGAGCTGTTTTTT.